The T cell receptor beta chain described here comes from a study of T cell responses to AZD1222 COVID-19 vaccine. Study-level findings and limits: Reports indicate that nearly half of spike-specific TCRs are directed at unmutated variant regions. Clonal diversity may have been underestimated in mostly white British donors. The repertoires were collected only after the peak T cell response.

The J segment lost 3 bases and the V segment lost 4 bases, leaving 9 bases of the junction unmatched. Germline V lookup: CDR1 MNHEY, CDR2 SVGAGI. CDR3 size: 16 residues. The method was immunoSEQ multiplex PCR; TCRdb's version includes in-frame clones alone and lacks a portion of them. Among around 120,000 clones listed, approximately 94% were seen once. Turning to this clone: The antigen is undetermined.

The specimen comprised peripheral blood, sampled 28 days after the second AZD1222 dose. The clonotype was recovered from an adult who received the AZD1222 COVID-19 vaccine. The chain is built from TRBV6-5 and TRBJ2-7, with 10 bases identical to TRBD1. The CDR3 here is CASSSPRDRGHYEQYF. The CDR3, as DNA: TGTGCCAGCAGTTCTCCCCGGGACAGGGGACACTACGAGCAGTACTTC.